Listed below are T cell receptor beta chains from one sample, sequenced in a study of T-cell reconstitution after alpha-beta-depleted transplantation in children. MiXCR, run by TCRdb on the PCR reads, gives a single entry per CDR3 protein. Seen here are about 500,000 distinct CDR3 sequences, 9.5% to 12% observed once, and the top ten hold around 15%. The source material was PBMCs, mostly from graft donor cells, sampled 180 days after TCRalphabeta/CD19-depleted stem cell transplant. Receptors originate from a female patient between 2 and 15 years old who had a stem cell transplant for aplastic anemia, so the T cells may come from the graft donor. CDR3s include the opening cysteine and the closing phenylalanine or tryptophan. The D gene is left open where the match is weak. Rows may omit the clone size; those that give it use once, few, many or a size class.

j_call d_call v_call clone_size cdr3_nt cdr3_aa
TRBJ2-5 - TRBV21-1 - TGTGCCAGCAGCTCAAGCAACAGGGTGTGTTACGAGACCCAGTACTTC CASSSSNRVCYETQYF
TRBJ2-5 - TRBV20-1 few TGCAGTGCTAGAGTCACCGGCGTCTTCGAGACCCAGTACTTC CSARVTGVFETQYF
TRBJ2-5 TRBD1 TRBV14 - TGTGCCAGCAGCCTCGGACAGGGGGCCATCGAGACCCAGTACTTC CASSLGQGAIETQYF
TRBJ1-1 TRBD1 TRBV6-2/TRBV6-3 - TGTGCCAGCAGTACCAACGCCGCGGACAGGGAGTCGAACACTGAAGCTTTCTTT CASSTNAADRESNTEAFF
TRBJ1-2 TRBD1 TRBV27 few TGTGCCAGCCAAAGGGCAGGGGGCCTTTACTATGGCTACACCTTC CASQRAGGLYYGYTF
TRBJ2-3 - TRBV5-6 many TGTGCCAGCAGCTTGGGAGCGGCTAGCACAGATACGCAGTATTTT CASSLGAASTDTQYF
TRBJ2-7 TRBD1 TRBV10-3 few TGTGCCATCACTATACAGGGGGCGTTTAACGAGCAGTACTTC CAITIQGAFNEQYF
TRBJ2-1 TRBD2 TRBV9 few TGTGCCAGCAACCCCGCGGCTAGCGGTTACAATGAGCAGTTCTTC CASNPAASGYNEQFF
TRBJ2-1 - TRBV18 few TGTGCCAGCTCACCGAGCGGGACAGTAGGTGAGCAGTTCTTC CASSPSGTVGEQFF
TRBJ2-4 - TRBV10-3 few TGTGCCATCAGTACAAGGGCCCCCGGGGACAAAAACATTCAGTACTTC CAISTRAPGDKNIQYF
TRBJ1-6 TRBD1 TRBV28 few TGTGCCAGCAGTTTCCTCAGGGGGCCCCGCGACTCCTATAATTCACCCCTCCACTTT CASSFLRGPRDSYNSPLHF
TRBJ1-1 TRBD1 TRBV12-5 few TGTGCTAGTGGTTTGGTATTAGGAGGGACAGGACCGAACACTGAAGCTTTCTTT CASGLVLGGTGPNTEAFF
TRBJ2-3 TRBD1 TRBV20-1 many TGCAGTGCTGGACAGGCCCCATTCGCAGATACGCAGTATTTT CSAGQAPFADTQYF
TRBJ2-1 TRBD1 TRBV24-1 few TGTGCCACCAGAGGAACAGGACAGGGTTTAAGTGAGCAGTTCTTC CATRGTGQGLSEQFF
TRBJ1-6 TRBD1 TRBV6-5 few TGTGCCAGCAGTTATCAACCACAGGGGGCTCTACCCCTCCACTTT CASSYQPQGALPLHF
TRBJ2-2 - TRBV29-1 many TGCAGCGTTGAGGGGACGGCCACCGGGGAGCTGTTTTTT CSVEGTATGELFF
TRBJ2-7 - TRBV6-2/TRBV6-3 few TGTGCCAGCAGTTACGATCCGGGACTGAGACTCACTACGAAGTGGGAGCAGTACTTC CASSYDPGLRLTTKWEQYF
TRBJ2-7 - TRBV12-3/TRBV12-4 few TGTGCCAGCAGTCCCGGGACCCCAATCTACGAGCAGTACTTC CASSPGTPIYEQYF
TRBJ2-5 - TRBV11-2 - TGTGCCAGCAGCGGAAGGGTTCGGCAAGAGACCCAGTACTTC CASSGRVRQETQYF
TRBJ2-1 TRBD2 TRBV15 few TGTGCCACCAGCAGAGATGGAGCGGGAAACTACAATGAGCAGTTCTTC CATSRDGAGNYNEQFF
TRBJ2-1 - TRBV29-1 - TGCAGCGTTGAAAGAAGCACTTCCTACAATGAGCAGTTCTTC CSVERSTSYNEQFF
TRBJ2-2 TRBD2 TRBV6-4 - TGTGCCAGCGTCCCAGCGGGAGTTCACACCGGGGAGCTGTTTTTT CASVPAGVHTGELFF
TRBJ2-1 - TRBV21-1 - TGTGCCAGCAGCAAAGAATCACGCAATGAGCAGTTCTTC CASSKESRNEQFF
TRBJ1-1 - TRBV5-5 - TGTGCCTCCAGTCTGGGGACCATGAACACTGAAGCTTTCTTT CASSLGTMNTEAFF
TRBJ1-6 - TRBV5-1 few TGCGCCAGCAGCTTGGACAGCTCCTATAATTCACCCCTCCACTTT CASSLDSSYNSPLHF
TRBJ2-1 - TRBV27 few TGTGCCAGCCGGAGACGAGGAGGGCCATTAATTTTCGATGAGCAGTTCTTC CASRRRGGPLIFDEQFF
TRBJ1-5 - TRBV28 few TGTGCCAGCAGGACCCCGGGGAGCAATCAGCCCCAGCATTTT CASRTPGSNQPQHF
TRBJ2-1 TRBD2 TRBV7-2 many TGTGCCAGCAGCTTAGTAGGGACTAGCGGGAGAGACGAGCAGTTCTTC CASSLVGTSGRDEQFF
TRBJ1-2 - TRBV4-1 - TGCGCCAGCAGCCAAGACGGGTCCTATGGCTACACCTTC CASSQDGSYGYTF
TRBJ2-3 TRBD1 TRBV7-2 - TGTGCCAGCGGACAGGGCCTCACAGATACGCAGTATTTT CASGQGLTDTQYF
TRBJ2-3 - TRBV9 many TGTGCCAGCAGCGTAGTAGCTAGCGCGAACACAGATACGCAGTATTTT CASSVVASANTDTQYF
TRBJ2-2 - TRBV20-1 few TGCAGTGCTAAAGGACTATTCACCGGGGAGCTGTTTTTT CSAKGLFTGELFF
TRBJ2-3 TRBD2 TRBV12-3/TRBV12-4 - TGTGCCAGCAGTTTGCGCGGGAGGGCCGATACGCAGTATTTT CASSLRGRADTQYF
TRBJ2-1 TRBD1 TRBV20-1 few TGCAGTGCTAGGAAACATCAGGGGGCAGGTAGGAATGAGCAGTTCTTC CSARKHQGAGRNEQFF
TRBJ2-6 - TRBV30 - TGTGCCTGGAGTGGTCTCTCTGGGGCCAACGTCCTGACTTTC CAWSGLSGANVLTF
TRBJ2-7 - TRBV28 - TGTGCCAGCAGGGTGAGGGCGTACGAGCAGTACTTC CASRVRAYEQYF
TRBJ2-3 - TRBV5-1 once TGCGCCAGCAGCTTAGAGGACAGCACAGATACGCAGTATTTC CASSLEDSTDTQYF
TRBJ2-1 - TRBV20-1 many TGCAGTGCTAGAGTTGGGGGATCCTACAATGAGCAGTTCTTC CSARVGGSYNEQFF
TRBJ2-1 TRBD2 TRBV15 - TGTGCCACCAGCAGAGAGTTAGGGACTAGCGGGGTCGGCTGGAACAATGAGCAGTTCTTC CATSRELGTSGVGWNNEQFF
TRBJ2-1 - TRBV24-1 few TGTGCCACCAGTGATCGGGACATACGGAATGAGCAGTTCTTC CATSDRDIRNEQFF